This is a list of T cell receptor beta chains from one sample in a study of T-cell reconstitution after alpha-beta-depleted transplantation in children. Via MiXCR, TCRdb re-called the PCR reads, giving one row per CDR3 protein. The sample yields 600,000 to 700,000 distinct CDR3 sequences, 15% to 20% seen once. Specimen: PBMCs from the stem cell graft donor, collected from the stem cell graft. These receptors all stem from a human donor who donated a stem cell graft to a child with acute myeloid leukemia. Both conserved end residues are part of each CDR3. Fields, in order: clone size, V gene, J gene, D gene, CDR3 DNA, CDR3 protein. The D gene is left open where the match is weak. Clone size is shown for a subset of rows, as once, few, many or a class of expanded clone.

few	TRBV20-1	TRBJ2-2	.	TGCAGTGCTAGAGATTCGGGAGGGGGCGCTTCCGGGGAGCTGTTTTTT	CSARDSGGGASGELFF
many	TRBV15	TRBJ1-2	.	TGTGCCACCAGCAGAGATGGGGGGGTAACTTATGGCTACACCTTC	CATSRDGGVTYGYTF
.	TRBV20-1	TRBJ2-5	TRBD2	TGCAGTGCTAGAGCGACTAGCGGGCTTATTCAAGAGACCCAGTACTTC	CSARATSGLIQETQYF
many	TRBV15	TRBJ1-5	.	TGTGCCACCAGTCCTATCAATCAGCCCCAGCATTTT	CATSPINQPQHF
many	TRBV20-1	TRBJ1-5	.	TGCAGTGCTAGAGGGGGCGGGGGCAATCAGCCCCAGCATTTT	CSARGGGGNQPQHF
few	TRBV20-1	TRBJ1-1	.	TGCAGTGCTAGCGTGGGCACTGAAGCTTTCTTT	CSASVGTEAFF
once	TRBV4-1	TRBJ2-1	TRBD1	TGCGCCAGCAGTCTCAGGGGGCAGGCGACCACCTACAATGAGCAGTTCTTC	CASSLRGQATTYNEQFF
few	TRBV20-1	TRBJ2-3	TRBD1	TGCAGTGCTAGAGATCAGGAGACAGGGTTTTTGGATACGCAGTATTTT	CSARDQETGFLDTQYF
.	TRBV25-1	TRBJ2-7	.	TGTGCCAGCAGTCTCCTTGGATTCGGAGGTTACGAGCAGTACTTC	CASSLLGFGGYEQYF
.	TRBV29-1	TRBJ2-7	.	TGCAGCGTTCCTAACCCGACTTCCTACGAGCAGTACTTC	CSVPNPTSYEQYF
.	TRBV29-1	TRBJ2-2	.	TGCAGCGTTAGAAGCGCGGGGATCGGGGGAGGTGCCACCGGGGAGCTGTTTTTT	CSVRSAGIGGGATGELFF
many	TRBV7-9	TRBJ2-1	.	TGTGCCAGCAGCCCTCCAGCGAACAATGAGCAGTTCTTC	CASSPPANNEQFF
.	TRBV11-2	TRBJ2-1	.	TGTGCCAGCAGCTTAGCCCGGGACTCCTACTACAATGAGCAGTTCTTC	CASSLARDSYYNEQFF
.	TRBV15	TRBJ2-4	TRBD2	TGTGCCACCAGCAGACCCTTCTCTGGGACTAGCGGGGGAGAAAACATTCAGTACTTC	CATSRPFSGTSGGENIQYF